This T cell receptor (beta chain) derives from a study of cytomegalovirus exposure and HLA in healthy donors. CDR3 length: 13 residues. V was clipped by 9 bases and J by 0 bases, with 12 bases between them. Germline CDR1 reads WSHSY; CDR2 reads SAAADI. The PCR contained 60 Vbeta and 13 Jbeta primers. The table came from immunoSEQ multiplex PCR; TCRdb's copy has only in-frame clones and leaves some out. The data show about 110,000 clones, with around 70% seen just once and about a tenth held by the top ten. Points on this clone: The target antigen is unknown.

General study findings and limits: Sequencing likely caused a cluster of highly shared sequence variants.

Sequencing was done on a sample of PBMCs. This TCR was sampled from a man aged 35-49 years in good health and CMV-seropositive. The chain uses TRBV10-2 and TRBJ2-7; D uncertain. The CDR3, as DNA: TGCGCCAGTCGAGCGTGGAGCTCCTACGAGCAGTACTTC. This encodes CASRAWSSYEQYF.